Presented here are 26 T cell receptor beta chains from one specimen sequenced in a study of cytomegalovirus exposure and HLA in healthy donors. PCR primers comprised 60 Vbeta and 13 Jbeta primers. Produced via immunoSEQ multiplex PCR; TCRdb's table is partial and in-frame only. The table records 250,000 to 350,000 clones, around 86% of them present only once. The specimen sequenced was PBMCs. All receptors derive from a man in his forties or fifties in good health and CMV-seropositive.

This clone appeared once. The chain combines TRBV9 with TRBJ2-1; D may be TRBD1 (5 bases). The CDR3 loop spans 14 amino acids. V gave up 2 bases and J gave up 4 bases, with 10 bases separating them. CDR1 and CDR2 (germline): SGDLS, YYNGEE. CDR3 region: CASSVEDSYNEQFF. In DNA form, the CDR3 reads TGTGCCAGCAGCGTCGAAGACAGTTACAATGAGCAGTTCTTC.

V is TRBV11-2 and J is TRBJ1-5; D is uncertain. This CDR3 spans 13 amino acids. Trimming removed 5 bases from V and 3 bases from J, with 8 bases in between. Germline V gene lookup returns CDR1 SGHAT and CDR2 FQNNGV. This CDR3 is CASSRSINQPQHF. CDR3 bases: TGTGCCAGCAGCCGGTCCATCAATCAGCCCCAGCATTTT.

The rearrangement joins TRBV18 to TRBJ1-4; D is undetermined. CDR1 and CDR2 from the germline V gene are KGHSH and LQKENI. The V gene lost 5 bases and the J gene lost 0 bases, with 7 bases spanning the gap. The length of the CDR3 is 14 residues. Written as DNA, the CDR3 is TGTGCCAGCTCAGCGCGGGCAACTAATGAAAAACTGTTTTTT. Protein sequence: CASSARATNEKLFF.

The chain employs TRBV7-9 and TRBJ2-1; 9 nucleotides align to TRBD1. The CDR3 length is 15 residues. With V trimmed by 5 bases and J by 4 bases, 6 bases remained unmatched. CDR1 is SEHNR and CDR2 is FQNEAQ in the germline V gene (reference sequence). The CDR3 loop is CASSTRDRDYNEQFF. The DNA of the CDR3 is TGTGCCAGCAGCACGCGGGACAGGGATTACAATGAGCAGTTCTTC. Together with reference TRBV7-9 and TRBJ2-1, the CDR3 gives the full variable domain: DTGVSQNPRHKITKRGQNVTFRCDPISEHNRLYWYRQTLGQGPEFLTYFQNEAQLEKSRLLSDRFSAERPKGSFSTLEIQRTEQGDSAMYLCASSTRDRDYNEQFFGPGTRLTVL.

The chain joins TRBV4-1 to TRBJ2-3; 7 bases are a match to TRBD2. V lost 3 bases to trimming and J lost 7 bases; unmatched junction nucleotides: 10. From germline, CDR1 is MGHRA and CDR2 YSYEKL. This CDR3 region has 15 residues. CDR3 nucleotide sequence: TGCGCCAGCAGCCACGAACACGGGAGGCCTAATACGCAGTATTTT. Protein: CASSHEHGRPNTQYF.

The genes are TRBV28 and TRBJ2-1; D perhaps matches TRBD1 (6 bases). Trimming stripped 5 bases from V and 3 bases from J, with 17 bases between. The CDR3 runs to 16 residues. Germline V gene data show CDR1 as MDHEN and CDR2 as SYDVKM. The CDR3 DNA reads as TGTGCCAGCAGTGCCATAACCAGGGGAGTCTACAATGAGCAGTTCTTC. Translated: CASSAITRGVYNEQFF.

The chain's CDR3 is CASSLPAGGNTEAFF. The CDR3 coding sequence is TGTGCCAGCAGTTTACCCGCCGGGGGGAACACTGAAGCTTTCTTT. The rearrangement links TRBV28 to TRBJ1-1, with a weak D call TRBD1 (5 bases). Trimming removed 2 bases at V and 1 base at J, with 11 bases between. CDR1 is MDHEN and CDR2 is SYDVKM in the germline V gene. The CDR3 spans 15 residues.

This clone was seen just once. The chain is built from TRBV7-8 and TRBJ1-5; the D is unclear. The CDR3 has 15 residues. V lost 1 base and J 2 bases, leaving 9 bases between the germline ends. CDR1 and CDR2 (germline): SGHVS, FQNEAQ. The CDR3 is CASSLGGRGNQPQHF. In DNA form, the CDR3 reads TGTGCCAGCAGCTTAGGAGGGAGAGGCAATCAGCCCCAGCATTTT.

V usage is TRBV18 and J usage is TRBJ2-5, with D possibly matching TRBD1 (5 bases). The CDR3 loop spans 14 amino acids. Looked up from germline, CDR1 is KGHSH and CDR2 is LQKENI. With 4 bases removed from V and 3 bases from J, the gap between germline ends came to 12 bases. For the CDR3, the DNA is TGTGCCAGCTCACGGGGCCCGTCGGAAGAGACCCAGTACTTC. Translation: CASSRGPSEETQYF.

The rearrangement joins TRBV19 to TRBJ2-7; TRBD1 matches at 9 bases. The V segment lost 1 base and the J segment 4 bases; nucleotides outside the gene matches: 11. CDR1 LNHDA and CDR2 SQIVND come from the germline V gene (reference sequence). The CDR3 is 17 residues long. The CDR3 DNA reads TGTGCCAGTAGTATAGGGCTTGGGACAGGGCTGAAATACGAGCAGTACTTC. Its translation is CASSIGLGTGLKYEQYF.

The V and J genes are TRBV9 and TRBJ2-3, with 11 bases matching TRBD2. V lost 2 bases and J lost 6; bases outside the gene matches: 2. The CDR3 has 14 amino acids. Germline V lookup: CDR1 SGDLS, CDR2 YYNGEE. Here the CDR3 DNA reads TGTGCCAGCAGCGTCACTAGCGGGGGCGATACGCAGTATTTT. Translating it yields CASSVTSGGDTQYF.

The V and J genes are TRBV2 and TRBJ1-6; a possible D gene is TRBD1 (6 bases). The CDR3 has 16 amino acids. In germline, CDR1 is SNHLY, CDR2 FYNNEI. V was pared by 8 bases and J by 0 bases, with 14 bases between. The CDR3 here is CASRVQGSSYNSPLHF. The CDR3 DNA reads TGTGCCAGCCGGGTACAGGGAAGCTCCTATAATTCACCCCTCCACTTT.

The gene calls are TRBV7-8 and TRBJ2-3; D not resolved. Germline CDR1 is SGHVS and CDR2 is FQNEAQ. The CDR3 has 16 residues. V lost 0 bases and J lost 4, with 14 bases in between. The CDR3 region has the DNA TGTGCCAGCAGCTTAGCGCAACTCCAGAGGTCAGATACGCAGTATTTT. Translated: CASSLAQLQRSDTQYF.

The genes are TRBV6-5 and TRBJ2-7; D is perhaps TRBD2 (6 bases). Trimming took 2 bases from V and 2 from J, leaving 16 bases between them. CDR1 MNHEY and CDR2 SVGAGI come from the germline V gene. CDR3 length: 16 amino acids. CDR3 amino acids: CASSYPGGGSAYEQYF. The CDR3, as DNA: TGTGCCAGCAGTTACCCCGGTGGGGGGAGCGCCTACGAGCAGTACTTC.

The chain recombines TRBV6-5 with TRBJ2-3; TRBD2 matches 8 bases. The J segment lost 10 bases and the V segment lost 5 bases, leaving 5 bases of the junction unmatched. CDR1 and CDR2 (germline): MNHEY, SVGAGI. The CDR3 is 12 amino acids. The CDR3 region has the DNA TGTGCCAGCAGTCGGGGACTAGGGGCGCAGTATTTT. Its protein product is CASSRGLGAQYF.

The chain combines TRBV7-8 with TRBJ1-5; 8 bases match TRBD1. This CDR3 has 16 amino acids. The germline V gene has CDR1 SGHVS and CDR2 FQNEAQ. V gave up 4 bases and J gave up 4 bases; unmatched junction bases: 9. Here the CDR3 reads CASSSLGQGKNQPQHF. The CDR3 region has the DNA TGTGCCAGCAGCTCGCTAGGACAGGGAAAGAATCAGCCCCAGCATTTT. The full variable domain, with the rest looked up from reference TRBV7-8 and TRBJ1-5, is GAGVSQSPRYKVAKRGQDVALRCDPISGHVSLFWYQQALGQGPEFLTYFQNEAQLDKSGLPSDRFFAERPEGSVSTLKIQRTQQEDSAVYLCASSSLGQGKNQPQHFGDGTRLSIL.

The chain combines TRBV7-6 with TRBJ2-7, with D perhaps matching TRBD2 (6 bases). The CDR3 is 12 amino acids. The V end lost 5 bases, the J end lost 7 bases, and 12 bases lay between the germline ends. Germline V gene sequence: CDR1 SGHVS, CDR2 FNYEAQ. The CDR3 coding sequence is TGTGCCAGCAGCGGGAGGACCCTGGAGCAGTACTTC. It specifies CASSGRTLEQYF.

V and J are TRBV7-3 and TRBJ2-1; D not certain. The CDR3 contains 17 residues. Trimming removed 1 base at V and 8 bases at J, with 21 bases between. CDR1 and CDR2 (germline): SGHTA, FQGTGA. The DNA of the CDR3 is TGTGCCAGCAGCTTAAATTTGGTGCCCCCCGTAGTCCATGAGCAGTTCTTC. Its translation is CASSLNLVPPVVHEQFF. Filled out from reference TRBV7-3 and TRBJ2-1, the complete variable domain reads GAGVSQTPSNKVTEKGKYVELRCDPISGHTALYWYRQSLGQGPEFLIYFQGTGAADDSGLPNDRFFAVRPEGSVSTLKIQRTERGDSAVYLCASSLNLVPPVVHEQFFGPGTRLTVL.

The chain combines TRBV2 with TRBJ2-5, with TRBD2 matching 9 bases. The length of the CDR3 is 15 residues. Germline CDR1 SNHLY, CDR2 FYNNEI. With 6 bases clipped from V and 4 bases from J, the junction kept 9 bases outside the gene matches. The CDR3 coding sequence is TGTGCCAGCAGCGACGTAGCGGGAGTAAGAGAGACCCAGTACTTC. Its translation: CASSDVAGVRETQYF.

This chain connects TRBV4-1 to TRBJ2-1; 10 bases are a match to TRBD2. CDR3 size: 16 residues. CDR1 MGHRA and CDR2 YSYEKL come from the germline V gene. J was trimmed by 4 bases and V by 5 bases; bases with no gene match: 8. The CDR3 loop is CASSTSGLAAYNEQFF. The CDR3 region has the DNA TGCGCCAGCAGCACCAGTGGACTAGCGGCATACAATGAGCAGTTCTTC.

The CDR3 sequence is CASSLSTLSGQYF. The CDR3 region has the DNA TGTGCCAGCAGTTTATCGACTCTTTCTGGACAGTACTTC. This sequence joins TRBV27 and TRBJ2-7, with D uncertain. Germline V gives CDR1 MNHEY, CDR2 SMNVEV (reference sequence). V lost 0 bases and J 10 bases, leaving 13 bases between the germline ends. CDR3 length: 13 residues.

Remarks on this clone: Because the CDR3's place on the DNA is in doubt, the DNA is left out and the CDR3 is given as listed by TCRdb. The rearrangement links TRBV19 to TRBJ2-1; the table assigns TRBD1, which was not confirmed against the DNA. With termini counted, the CDR3 has 15 amino acids. CDR1 is LNHDA, CDR2 SQIVND, per germline (reference sequence). CDR3 protein: CASSSGQGLWYEQFF.

This clone was counted between two and nine times. The chain combines TRBV5-6 with TRBJ2-7, with D hard to call. The germline V gene has CDR1 SGHDT and CDR2 YYEEEE. The CDR3 has 13 residues. Trimming took 3 bases from V and 2 from J, leaving 9 bases between them. CDR3 DNA sequence: TGTGCCAGCAGCTATGGTAACACCTACGAGCAGTACTTC. This translates into CASSYGNTYEQYF.

The DNA for the CDR3 is TGTGCCAGTAGTATAAGAAGCGGGAGGCGGAGAGAGACCCAGTACTTC. As protein: CASSIRSGRRRETQYF. The chain has TRBV19 and TRBJ2-5; 9 bases agree with TRBD2. Germline V lookup: CDR1 LNHDA, CDR2 SQIVND (reference sequence). V gave up 2 bases and J gave up 4 bases; unmatched junction bases: 8. The CDR3 covers 16 residues. Looking up the rest from reference TRBV19 and TRBJ2-5 gives the full variable domain: DGGITQSPKYLFRKEGQNVTLSCEQNLNHDAMYWYRQDPGQGLRLIYYSQIVNDFQKGDIAEGYSVSREKKESFPLTVTSAQKNPTAFYLCASSIRSGRRRETQYFGPGTRLLVL.

V is TRBV18 and J is TRBJ1-3; D is perhaps TRBD1 (6 bases). V dropped 4 bases and J dropped 0 bases, with 10 bases sitting between them. Germline values: CDR1 KGHSH, CDR2 LQKENI. The CDR3 length is 15 residues. CDR3 coding DNA: TGTGCCAGCTCACGGGGGCTAAGCTCTGGAAACACCATATATTTT. Translated, it gives CASSRGLSSGNTIYF.

J is TRBJ1-6 and V is TRBV7-3; D is ambiguous. V lost 0 bases to trimming and J lost 0 bases, with 6 bases between them. The length of the CDR3 is 16 residues. The germline V gene encodes CDR1 SGHTA and CDR2 FQGTGA. The CDR3 coding sequence is TGTGCCAGCAGCTTAACAGGGAGCTCCTATAATTCACCCCTCCACTTT. It translates to CASSLTGSSYNSPLHF. Complete variable domain (other parts from reference TRBV7-3 and TRBJ1-6): GAGVSQTPSNKVTEKGKYVELRCDPISGHTALYWYRQSLGQGPEFLIYFQGTGAADDSGLPNDRFFAVRPEGSVSTLKIQRTERGDSAVYLCASSLTGSSYNSPLHFGNGTRLTVT.